This passage covers 23 T cell receptor beta chains from one sample sequenced in a study of blood T cells in healthy people across ages (dated by TCRdb to 2014 to 2015). The protocol used for the library was 5' RACE. TCRdb lists the instrument as Illumina HiSeq 2500. A second 7 to 11 cycle PCR used a sample-barcoded 5' primer and a J-beta primer mix. The public reads were reanalyzed by TCRdb: fastp trimming at Q25, MiXCR alignment, in-frame beta chains only. Here each entry gathers all rows of one CDR3 protein and keeps the most common genes and DNA. The sample table contains approximately 1.5 million distinct CDR3 sequences; only one count was recorded for about 35% of them. About 11% of the sample is held by the ten biggest clonotypes. Material: blood. These receptors all stem from a woman in her 30s in good health.

Only a few counts were recorded for this clonotype. This chain joins TRBV7-9 and TRBJ2-4; TRBD2 matches 11 bases. The germline CDR1 and CDR2 sequences are SEHNR and FQNEAQ (reference sequence). V lost 2 bases to trimming and J lost 15 bases; unmatched junction nucleotides: 3. The CDR3 consists of 12 residues. CDR3 sequence (DNA): TGTGCCAGCAGCTTAACTAGCGGGAGAGGGTACTTC. It codes for CASSLTSGRGYF.

The rearrangement links TRBV29-1 to TRBJ2-1; possibly TRBD2 for D (5 bases). The V and J ends lost 4 bases and 8 bases respectively, with 24 bases between them. There are 16 residues in the CDR3. Per germline, CDR1 SQVTM and CDR2 ANQGSEA. The DNA of the CDR3 is TGCAGCGTTGGCGGGCTCGTGTCGGTCGTTGGCGATGAGCAGTTCTTC. It is translated as CSVGGLVSVVGDEQFF.

This clonotype was counted ten times or more. J is TRBJ2-3 and V is TRBV29-1; the D is unclear. With 7 bases removed from V and 0 bases from J, the gap between germline ends came to 11 bases. The germline CDR1 and CDR2 sequences are SQVTM and ANQGSEA. This CDR3 comprises 13 residues. DNA for the CDR3: TGCAGCGCTGACGGCGGTAGCACAGATACGCAGTATTTT. Its translation is CSADGGSTDTQYF.

The chain employs TRBV3-1 and TRBJ2-1; either TRBD1 or TRBD2 may supply D (6 bases each). V lost 0 bases and J lost 4, with 19 bases in between. This CDR3 has 18 residues. From germline, CDR1 is LGHDT and CDR2 YNNKEL (reference sequence). CDR3 bases: TGTGCCAGCAGCCAAGACCCCCGGGGGCGGGGAAAATACAATGAGCAGTTCTTC. Translated: CASSQDPRGRGKYNEQFF.

The rearrangement links TRBV12-3 or TRBV12-4 to TRBJ2-2; possibly TRBD1 for D (6 bases). The CDR3 totals 14 residues. The V gene lost 6 bases and the J gene lost 6 bases, with 14 bases spanning the gap. This CDR3 is CASRQGMEPGELFF. Written as DNA, the CDR3 is TGTGCCAGCAGACAGGGAATGGAGCCCGGGGAGCTGTTTTTT.

This clonotype was detected many times. V is TRBV5-1 and J is TRBJ2-6, with D unresolved. Per germline, CDR1 SGHRS and CDR2 YFSETQ. The CDR3 sequence is 14 residues long. With 2 bases removed from V and 0 bases from J, the gap between germline ends came to 3 bases. This CDR3 reads CASSFVSGANVLTF. CDR3 DNA sequence: TGCGCCAGCAGCTTCGTCTCTGGGGCCAACGTCCTGACTTTC.

This clonotype has a handful of counts. The chain links TRBV27 to TRBJ1-6; 10 bases match TRBD1. After removal of 6 bases from V and 8 bases from J, the junction contained 7 bases not matched to a gene. Germline-derived CDR1 and CDR2 are MNHEY and SMNVEV (reference sequence). The CDR3 consists of 15 residues. The CDR3 is CASSDRGHGYSPLHF. CDR3 nucleotides: TGTGCCAGCAGCGACAGGGGGCACGGGTATTCACCCCTCCACTTT.

In its sample, this clonotype was seen a few times. The chain couples TRBV5-1 to TRBJ2-5; weak D call: TRBD2 (5 bases). Trimming took off 4 bases at V and 3 bases at J, with 10 bases between the two ends. The CDR3 sequence is 13 residues long. The germline V gene has CDR1 SGHRS and CDR2 YFSETQ. The CDR3 DNA sequence: TGCGCCAGCAGCGAGGGTCTCGAAGAGACCCAGTACTTC. Residues: CASSEGLEETQYF.

Ten or more counts support this clonotype. J is TRBJ2-5 and V is TRBV29-1, with a possible D match to TRBD2 (5 bases). The V gene's germline CDR1 is SQVTM and CDR2 ANQGSEA. Trimming removed 3 bases at V and 4 bases at J, with 9 bases between. The CDR3 is 12 amino acids. CDR3 amino acids: CSVDEGGETQYF. DNA of the CDR3: TGCAGCGTTGATGAGGGTGGAGAGACCCAGTACTTC.

The V call is TRBV5-6, the J call TRBJ1-2; 7 positions agree with TRBD1. Germline assignment: CDR1 SGHDT and CDR2 YYEEEE. The CDR3 covers 15 residues. Losses at the gene ends were 6 bases for V and 6 bases for J; bases not matched to a gene: 14. In DNA, the CDR3 is TGTGCCAGCATCCAGGAGGGACAGCAAAACCATGGCTACACCTTC. Protein: CASIQEGQQNHGYTF.

The table lists this clonotype with a few counts. The J gene is TRBJ2-1, the V gene TRBV29-1; the match to TRBD2 covers 7 bases. The length of the CDR3 is 17 residues. Germline CDR1 SQVTM, CDR2 ANQGSEA. After removal of 3 bases from V and 5 bases from J, the junction contained 16 bases not matched to a gene. CDR3 residues: CSVETPLGLAANNEQFF. The CDR3 DNA follows: TGCAGCGTTGAGACTCCACTGGGGCTAGCGGCAAACAATGAGCAGTTCTTC.

The chain combines TRBV7-9 with TRBJ2-7; D is perhaps TRBD1 (5 bases). The germline CDR1 and CDR2 sequences are SEHNR and FQNEAQ (reference sequence). The CDR3 covers 20 residues. The ends were cut back, 2 bases at V and 2 bases at J, with 28 bases in the middle. DNA of the CDR3: TGTGCCAGCAGCTTATTAGACCTTCCCAGGACAACCAGCCCCCCCTACGAGCAGTACTTC. It encodes CASSLLDLPRTTSPPYEQYF.

This clonotype has just a few counts. V is TRBV13 and J is TRBJ1-1; D gene ambiguous. V was trimmed by 3 bases and J by 5 bases, leaving 10 bases between them. Per germline, CDR1 PRHDT and CDR2 FYEKMQ (reference sequence). The CDR3 loop spans 13 amino acids. The CDR3 nucleotides read TGTGCCAGCAGCTTGGGCCCCCAAACTGAAGCTTTCTTT. It codes for CASSLGPQTEAFF.

Worth noting for this clonotype: The junction does not match germline at one end; this may be a read error. The chain uses TRBV10-3 and TRBJ2-3, with D hard to call. The germline CDR1 and CDR2 sequences are ENHRY and SYGVKD. This CDR3 is 16 amino acids long. CDR3: CAISESWVLRTDTRYF. CDR3 nucleotides: TGTGCCATCAGTGAGAGTTGGGTACTCCGCACAGATACGCGGTATTTT.

The V and J genes are TRBV9 and TRBJ2-4; D is undetermined. Gene TRBJ2-7 matches the end of the DNA better, so the J call may be wrong. Germline CDR1 reads SGDLS; CDR2 reads YYNGEE. The CDR3 is 11 residues long. The CDR3 is CARVVACEQYF. The CDR3 DNA reads TGTGCCCGGGTGGTTGCGTGCGAGCAGTACTTC.

This clonotype has ten or more counts. The chain uses TRBV11-2 and TRBJ2-3; tentatively, D is TRBD1 (6 bases). From germline, CDR1 is SGHAT and CDR2 FQNNGV. This CDR3 has 13 amino acids. Trimming took 5 bases from V and 4 from J, leaving 10 bases between them. In DNA form, the CDR3 reads TGTGCCAGCAGCCGGACAGTTCCAGATACGCAGTATTTT. This encodes CASSRTVPDTQYF.

This clonotype was recorded many times. The chain joins TRBV20-1 to TRBJ2-7; the D call may be TRBD1 or TRBD2 (5 bases each). The CDR3 runs 13 residues. Trimming cost V 3 bases and J 0 bases, with 9 bases left between them. Germline V CDR1 and CDR2: DFQATT, SNEGSKA (reference sequence). For the CDR3, the DNA is TGCAGTGCTAGCGGGACCAGCTCCTACGAGCAGTACTTC. Residues: CSASGTSSYEQYF.

With respect to this clonotype: It may be a read error: a sequence one base away is much more abundant. Here the CDR3 omits its conserved ending phenylalanine or tryptophan, so a read error is the likely source. This sequence joins TRBV4-1 and TRBJ2-7; TRBD2 matches at 9 bases. Germline CDR1 and CDR2: MGHRA and YSYEKL. V trimming: 5 bases; J trimming: 5 bases; junction bases outside the gene matches: 16. The CDR3 contains 17 residues. The CDR3 region is CASSYASVGLAGNEQYL. DNA of the CDR3: TGCGCCAGCAGCTACGCCTCGGTAGGGCTAGCGGGGAACGAGCAGTACTTA.

This chain connects TRBV6-4 to TRBJ1-6; 7 bases are shared with TRBD1. V shed 3 bases, J shed 7 bases, and the junction held 3 bases outside the gene matches. Germline CDR1 is MRHNA and CDR2 is SNTAGT. This CDR3 spans 14 amino acids. CDR3 sequence reads: CASSEYRGNSPLHF. The CDR3 DNA reads TGTGCCAGCAGTGAATACAGGGGCAATTCACCCCTCCACTTT.

The genes are TRBV6-1 and TRBJ1-5, with 7 bases matching TRBD1. The germline V gene has CDR1 MNHNS and CDR2 SASEGT. Germline trimming cut 5 bases from V and 4 bases from J; bases unmatched to any gene: 5. This CDR3 region has 14 residues. In DNA form, the CDR3 reads TGTGCCAGCAGTTCGGACAGGATGAATCAGCCCCAGCATTTT. Translating gives CASSSDRMNQPQHF.

J is TRBJ2-7 and V is TRBV9, with 10 bases aligning to TRBD2. With 1 base clipped from V and 3 bases from J, the junction kept 4 bases outside the gene matches. The CDR3 extends over 15 amino acids. Germline V lookup: CDR1 SGDLS, CDR2 YYNGEE. CDR3: CASSVSGLADYEQYF. In nucleotides, the CDR3 is TGTGCCAGCAGCGTAAGTGGACTAGCGGACTACGAGCAGTACTTC.

This chain connects TRBV10-3 to TRBJ2-1; no reliable D call. The ends were cut back, 2 bases at V and 6 bases at J, with 17 bases in the middle. There are 16 residues in the CDR3. Germline-derived CDR1 and CDR2 are ENHRY and SYGVKD. The CDR3 nucleotides are TGTGCCATCAGTGAGGGCGAAATATCTATGGGCAATGAGCAGTTCTTC. Translating it yields CAISEGEISMGNEQFF.

This chain joins TRBV6-1 and TRBJ1-6, with a tentative D call TRBD1 (5 bases). The CDR3 has 15 residues. Trimming took off 4 bases at V and 8 bases at J, with 15 bases between the two ends. CDR1 MNHNS and CDR2 SASEGT come from the germline V gene. DNA for the CDR3: TGTGCCAGCAGTGGGGGAGGGACGGTTTATTCACCCCTCCACTTT. Amino acid sequence: CASSGGGTVYSPLHF.